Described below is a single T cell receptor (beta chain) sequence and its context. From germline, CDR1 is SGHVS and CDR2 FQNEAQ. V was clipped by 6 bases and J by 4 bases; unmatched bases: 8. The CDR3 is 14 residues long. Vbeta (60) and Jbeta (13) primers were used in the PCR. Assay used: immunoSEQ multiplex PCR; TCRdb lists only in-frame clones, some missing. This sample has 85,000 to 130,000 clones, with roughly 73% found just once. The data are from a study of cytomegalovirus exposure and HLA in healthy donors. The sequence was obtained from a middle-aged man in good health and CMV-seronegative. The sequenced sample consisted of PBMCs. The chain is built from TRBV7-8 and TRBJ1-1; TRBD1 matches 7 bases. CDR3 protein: CASRAHRGITEAFF. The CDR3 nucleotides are TGTGCCAGCAGAGCACACAGGGGTATCACTGAAGCTTTCTTT.